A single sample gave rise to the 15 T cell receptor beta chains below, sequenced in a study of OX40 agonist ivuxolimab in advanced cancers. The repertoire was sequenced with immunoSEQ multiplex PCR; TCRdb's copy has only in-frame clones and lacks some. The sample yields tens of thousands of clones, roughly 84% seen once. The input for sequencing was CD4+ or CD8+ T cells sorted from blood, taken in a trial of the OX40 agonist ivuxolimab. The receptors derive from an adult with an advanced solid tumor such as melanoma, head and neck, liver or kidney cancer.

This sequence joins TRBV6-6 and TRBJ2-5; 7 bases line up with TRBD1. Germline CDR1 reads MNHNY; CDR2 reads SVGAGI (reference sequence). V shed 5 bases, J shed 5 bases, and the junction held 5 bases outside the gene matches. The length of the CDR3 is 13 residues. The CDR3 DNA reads TGTGCCAGCAGTAAGACAGGGATGGAGACCCAGTACTTC. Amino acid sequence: CASSKTGMETQYF.

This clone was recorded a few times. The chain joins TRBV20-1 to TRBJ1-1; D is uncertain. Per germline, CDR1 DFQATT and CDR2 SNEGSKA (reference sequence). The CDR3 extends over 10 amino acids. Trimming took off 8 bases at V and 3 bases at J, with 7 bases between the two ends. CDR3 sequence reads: CSPPDTEAFF. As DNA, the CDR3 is TGCAGTCCCCCGGACACTGAAGCTTTCTTT.

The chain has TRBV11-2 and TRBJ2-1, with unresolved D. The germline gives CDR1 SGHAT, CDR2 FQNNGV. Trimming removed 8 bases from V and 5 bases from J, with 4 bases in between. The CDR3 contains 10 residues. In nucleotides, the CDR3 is TGTGCCAGCCGACACAATGAGCAGTTCTTC. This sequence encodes CASRHNEQFF.

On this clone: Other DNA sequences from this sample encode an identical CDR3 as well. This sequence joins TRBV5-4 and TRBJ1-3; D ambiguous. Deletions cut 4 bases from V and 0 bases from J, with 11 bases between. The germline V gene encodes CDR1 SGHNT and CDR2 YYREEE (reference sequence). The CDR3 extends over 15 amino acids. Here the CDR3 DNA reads TGTGCCAGCAGCCTTGGCGGAACCTCTGGAAACACCATATATTTT. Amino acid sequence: CASSLGGTSGNTIYF.

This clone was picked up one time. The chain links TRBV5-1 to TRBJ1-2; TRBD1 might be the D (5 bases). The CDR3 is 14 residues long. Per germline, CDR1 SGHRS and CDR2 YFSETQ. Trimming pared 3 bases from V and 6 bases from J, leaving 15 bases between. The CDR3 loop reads CASSWGGGSDGYTF. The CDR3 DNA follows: TGCGCCAGCAGCTGGGGCGGGGGGAGTGATGGCTACACCTTC.

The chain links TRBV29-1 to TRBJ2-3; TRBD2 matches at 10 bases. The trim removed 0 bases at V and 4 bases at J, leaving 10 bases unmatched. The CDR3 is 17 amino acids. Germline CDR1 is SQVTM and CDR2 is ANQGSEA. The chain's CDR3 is CSVEDRDSGGPPDTQYF. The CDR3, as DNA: TGCAGCGTTGAAGATCGTGATAGCGGGGGGCCCCCAGATACGCAGTATTTT.

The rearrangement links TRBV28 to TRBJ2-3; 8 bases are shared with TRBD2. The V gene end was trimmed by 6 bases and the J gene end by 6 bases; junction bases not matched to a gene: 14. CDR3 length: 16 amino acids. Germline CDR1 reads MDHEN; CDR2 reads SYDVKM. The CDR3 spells CASRGAFSGELDTQYF. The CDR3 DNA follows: TGTGCCAGCAGGGGGGCTTTTAGCGGGGAGTTGGATACGCAGTATTTT.

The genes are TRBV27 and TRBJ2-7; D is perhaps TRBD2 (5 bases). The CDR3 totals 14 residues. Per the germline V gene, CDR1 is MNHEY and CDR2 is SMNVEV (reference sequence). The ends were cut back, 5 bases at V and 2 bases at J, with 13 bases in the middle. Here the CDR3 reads CASSHNGGTYEQYF. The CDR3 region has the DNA TGTGCCAGCAGTCACAACGGAGGCACCTACGAGCAGTACTTC.

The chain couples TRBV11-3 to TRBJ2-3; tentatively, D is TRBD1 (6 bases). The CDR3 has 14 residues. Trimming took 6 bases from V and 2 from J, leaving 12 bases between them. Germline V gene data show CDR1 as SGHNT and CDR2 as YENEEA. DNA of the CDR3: TGTGCCAGCAGGGGTGGACAGATCACAGATACGCAGTATTTT. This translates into CASRGGQITDTQYF.

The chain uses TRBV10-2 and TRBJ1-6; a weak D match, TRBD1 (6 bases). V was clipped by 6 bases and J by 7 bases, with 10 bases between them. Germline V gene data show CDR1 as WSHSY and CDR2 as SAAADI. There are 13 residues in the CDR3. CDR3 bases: TGCGCCAGCAGGACAGGTTGGAATTCACCCCTCCACTTT. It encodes CASRTGWNSPLHF.

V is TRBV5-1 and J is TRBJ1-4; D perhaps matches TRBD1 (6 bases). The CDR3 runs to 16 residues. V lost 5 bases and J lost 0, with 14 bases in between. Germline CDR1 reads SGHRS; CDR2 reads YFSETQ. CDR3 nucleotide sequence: TGCGCCAGCAGTGCGACAGGAGTTGCAACTAATGAAAAACTGTTTTTT. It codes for CASSATGVATNEKLFF.

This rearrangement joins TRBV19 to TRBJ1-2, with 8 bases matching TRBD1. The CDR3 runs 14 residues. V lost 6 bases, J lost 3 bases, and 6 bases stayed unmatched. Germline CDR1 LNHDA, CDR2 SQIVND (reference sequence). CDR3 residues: CASRIRGLYYGYTF. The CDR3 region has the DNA TGTGCCAGTAGAATCAGGGGGCTTTACTATGGCTACACCTTC.

The CDR3 region has the DNA TGCGCCAGCAGCTCTGGGAGGGACGGGACATTTGTCGGGGAGCTGTTTTTT. Translated: CASSSGRDGTFVGELFF. This chain connects TRBV5-1 to TRBJ2-2; D is perhaps TRBD2 (7 bases). From germline, CDR1 is SGHRS and CDR2 YFSETQ. The CDR3 has 17 residues. Trimming took 3 bases from V and 7 from J, leaving 22 bases between them. Filled out from reference TRBV5-1 and TRBJ2-2, the complete variable domain reads KAGVTQTPRYLIKTRGQQVTLSCSPISGHRSVSWYQQTPGQGLQFLFEYFSETQRNKGNFPGRFSGRQFSNSRSEMNVSTLELGDSALYLCASSSGRDGTFVGELFFGEGSRLTVL.

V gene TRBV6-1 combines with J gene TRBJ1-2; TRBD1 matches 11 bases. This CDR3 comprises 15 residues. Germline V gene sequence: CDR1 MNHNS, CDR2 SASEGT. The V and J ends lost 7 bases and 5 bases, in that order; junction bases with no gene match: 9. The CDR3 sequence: CASTRTGGAGYGYTF. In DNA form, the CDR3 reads TGTGCCAGCACCCGGACAGGGGGCGCAGGTTATGGCTACACCTTC.

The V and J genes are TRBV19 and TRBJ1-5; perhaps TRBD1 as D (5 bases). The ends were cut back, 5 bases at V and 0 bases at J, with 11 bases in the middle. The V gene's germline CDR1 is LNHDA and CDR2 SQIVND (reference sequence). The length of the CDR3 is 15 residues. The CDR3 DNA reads TGTGCCAGTAGTTCATCGGACATTAGCAATCAGCCCCAGCATTTT. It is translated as CASSSSDISNQPQHF.